A single sample gave rise to the 3 T cell receptor beta chains below, sequenced in a study of blood T cell repertoires in COVID-19. The method was immunoSEQ multiplex PCR; TCRdb's version includes in-frame clones alone and lacks a portion of them. The data contain around 310,000 clones, roughly 90% of them singletons. The specimen sequenced was peripheral blood. The receptors originated from a middle-aged woman with COVID-19, enrolled during active disease.

Regarding this clone: Germline is not matched at one junction end, which may reflect a read error. V usage is TRBV7-7 and J usage is TRBJ1-1; D remains ambiguous. The length of the CDR3 is 13 residues. CDR1 and CDR2 (germline): SSHAT, FNYEAQ (reference sequence). The chain's CDR3 is CASSPTPNTEAFF. Written as DNA, the CDR3 is TGTGCTAGCAGCCCTACCCCCAACACTGAAGCTTTCTTT.

The chain recombines TRBV4-3 with TRBJ2-3; no firm D call. This CDR3 is built from 14 residues. V lost 4 bases and J 3 bases, leaving 11 bases between the germline ends. Germline V gene data show CDR1 as LGHNA and CDR2 as YSLEER. The DNA for the CDR3 is TGCGCCAGCAGCCCTCGGGTCATGACAGATACGCAGTATTTT. Protein: CASSPRVMTDTQYF.

This rearrangement joins TRBV24-1 to TRBJ2-1, with a weak D call TRBD1 (6 bases). V gave up 4 bases and J gave up 6 bases, with 12 bases separating them. The CDR3 runs 14 residues. Germline V gives CDR1 KGHDR, CDR2 SFDVKD. The CDR3 DNA reads as TGTGCCACCAGTGAACAGGGAAAAATCAATGAGCAGTTCTTC. Encoded protein: CATSEQGKINEQFF.